This T cell receptor (beta chain) came from a study of T-cell reconstitution after alpha-beta-depleted transplantation in children. The study's findings and limits: A year post-transplant, T-cell counts and diversity derived mostly from newly produced T cells. Reportedly, roughly two months post-transplant, alpha-beta T cells arose from several hundred expanded graft clones. Some patients' high day-60 TCRbeta diversity was attributed to recipient cells surviving conditioning.

A library of TCRbeta sequences, prepared with unique molecular identifiers, was generated. TCRdb re-called the PCR reads with MiXCR, one entry per CDR3 protein. This table holds some 830,000 distinct CDR3 sequences, about 15% found once. This CDR3 contains 14 residues. Germline V gene data show CDR1 as LNHDA and CDR2 as SQIVND (reference sequence). V shed 7 bases and J 7 bases; nucleotides not matched to a gene: 8. Comments on this clonotype: What it binds is unknown.

This clonotype was obtained from a male patient younger than 18 who had a stem cell transplant for acute lymphoblastic leukemia, so the T cells may come from the graft donor. V gene TRBV19 combines with J gene TRBJ2-2, with 8 bases lining up with TRBD1. Sequencing was performed on PBMCs, mostly from graft donor cells, taken 360 days after TCRalphabeta/CD19-depleted stem cell transplant. CDR3 sequence reads: CASTGAGGFGELFF. The CDR3 DNA reads TGTGCCAGTACGGGGGCAGGGGGCTTCGGGGAGCTGTTTTTT.